This T cell receptor (beta chain) came from a study of blood T cell repertoires in COVID-19. For the study at large: Whether acute or convalescent, the COVID-19 samples came from the United States, Italy and Spain.

The CDR3 spans 15 residues. Trimming at V came to 0 bases and at J to 5 bases, leaving 6 bases not matched to a gene. CDR1 is SGHTA, CDR2 FQGNSA, per germline. Generated by immunoSEQ multiplex PCR, the TCRdb table keeps only in-frame clones and is missing some. The table lists more than 95,000 clones, 65% to 90% of them singletons. Sample: peripheral blood. The source of this sequence is a woman of 80 years or more with acute or convalescent COVID-19. The J gene is TRBJ2-5, the V gene TRBV7-2, with TRBD2 identical over 7 bases. Here the CDR3 reads CASSLAGGTRETQYF. The CDR3 DNA is TGTGCCAGCAGCTTAGCGGGGGGGACGAGGGAGACCCAGTACTTC.